One and the same sample provided the 10 T cell receptor beta chains below, sequenced in a study of T cells in Graves' hyperthyroidism and ophthalmopathy (dated by TCRdb to between 2019 and 2020). The library was obtained by multiplex PCR. Reads for this sample came from an Illumina HiSeq 2000. The TCR beta CDR3 regions were amplified from the RNA transcripts. A first-round RT-PCR of the TCR CDR3 used the HTBI primer set with the Qiagen OneStep RT-PCR kit. Using fastp trimming at Q25 and MiXCR clonotype assembly, TCRdb reanalyzed the public sequencing data and kept in-frame beta chains. Here each entry gathers all rows of one CDR3 protein and keeps the most common genes and DNA. The sample table records more than 450,000 distinct CDR3 sequences; 13% to 15% of these occur just once. The top ten clonotypes cover around 13% of the sample. The sequenced material came from blood. These receptors were collected from a woman in her thirties or forties with Graves' hyperthyroidism.

This clonotype has a count of ten or more. This sequence joins TRBV9 and TRBJ2-7, with 7 bases identical to TRBD1. With 3 bases clipped from V and 0 bases from J, the junction kept 3 bases outside the gene matches. This CDR3 region has 14 residues. Per the germline V gene, CDR1 is SGDLS and CDR2 is YYNGEE. CDR3 residues: CASSGGQSSYEQYF. In DNA form, the CDR3 reads TGTGCCAGCAGCGGGGGACAGTCCTCCTACGAGCAGTACTTC.

The chain is built from TRBV4-1 and TRBJ2-2; TRBD1 matches 9 bases. Germline loops: CDR1 MGHRA, CDR2 YSYEKL. This CDR3 is built from 17 residues. Trimming removed 5 bases from V and 2 bases from J; junction bases left unmatched: 9. The CDR3 DNA reads TGCGCCAGCAGCTTAATCCCGGGACAGGGAAACACCGGGGAGCTGTTTTTT. Its protein product is CASSLIPGQGNTGELFF.

This clonotype occurred many times. The chain recombines TRBV2 with TRBJ1-1; D unresolved. The germline gives CDR1 SNHLY, CDR2 FYNNEI. The CDR3 totals 13 residues. The DNA of the CDR3 is TGTGGTCGGTCGCCCGAGCGGGACACTGAAGCTTTCTTT. The encoded protein is CGRSPERDTEAFF.

This clonotype has ten or more counts. J is TRBJ1-5 and V is TRBV28, with D unclear. Germline V gene lookup returns CDR1 MDHEN and CDR2 SYDVKM. CDR3 size: 15 residues. V was pared by 1 base and J by 1 base, with 8 bases between. In nucleotides, the CDR3 is TGTGCCAGCAGTTTATTAGAGGGAAGCAATCAGCCCCAGCATTTT. Its protein is CASSLLEGSNQPQHF.

This clonotype was recorded at least ten times. The genes are TRBV6-1 and TRBJ2-7, with D tentatively TRBD2 (6 bases). V was trimmed by 6 bases and J by 2 bases, leaving 17 bases between them. CDR3 length: 15 amino acids. The germline gives CDR1 MNHNS, CDR2 SASEGT. This CDR3 reads CASRDLWGEPYEQYF. The CDR3 nucleotides read TGTGCCAGCAGAGATCTATGGGGGGAACCCTACGAGCAGTACTTC.

Comments on this clonotype: Compared with germline, one end of the junction differs, possibly owing to a read error. This sequence joins TRBV7-9 and TRBJ1-1; possibly TRBD1 for D (5 bases). Germline CDR1 reads SEHNR; CDR2 reads FQNEAQ (reference sequence). The CDR3 extends over 12 amino acids. CDR3 DNA sequence: TGTGCCAGCAGCTTAGGGGGGTCCCAAGCTCTCTTT. Translation gives CASSLGGSQALF.

The V call is TRBV7-2, the J call TRBJ2-1; a weak D match, TRBD2 (6 bases). Germline CDR1 reads SGHTA; CDR2 reads FQGNSA. The CDR3 sequence is 16 residues long. Trimming took 5 bases from V and 2 from J, leaving 16 bases between them. CDR3 protein: CASSVISGQPYNEQFF. CDR3 sequence (DNA): TGTGCCAGCAGCGTCATTAGCGGCCAACCCTACAATGAGCAGTTCTTC. Using reference TRBV7-2 and TRBJ2-1 for the parts outside the CDR3, the full variable domain is GAGVSQSPSNKVTEKGKDVELRCDPISGHTALYWYRQSLGQGLEFLIYFQGNSAPDKSGLPSDRFSAERTGGSVSTLTIQRTQQEDSAVYLCASSVISGQPYNEQFFGPGTRLTVL.

The V gene is TRBV6-9, the J gene TRBJ2-7, with 9 bases identical to TRBD2. CDR3 length equals 15 residues. Unmatched junction bases numbered 8, after V lost 4 bases and J lost 4 bases. Germline CDR1 reads MNHGY; CDR2 reads SVAAGI. The DNA for the CDR3 is TGTGCCAGCAGTTCCCACTCGCTAGCGGGATACGAGCAGTACTTC. Its translation: CASSSHSLAGYEQYF.

This clonotype has at least ten counts. This chain joins TRBV7-3 and TRBJ1-2, with D tentatively TRBD1 (6 bases). V was trimmed by 5 bases and J by 5 bases, leaving 12 bases between them. The CDR3 consists of 13 residues. Looked up from germline, CDR1 is SGHTA and CDR2 is FQGTGA. CDR3 sequence reads: CASSPGVGYGYTF. The CDR3 DNA reads as TGTGCCAGCAGCCCAGGGGTAGGGTATGGCTACACCTTC.

This clonotype showed up many times. As DNA, the CDR3 is TGCGCCAGCAGCCCGGGACAGCCTAGCACAGATACGCAGTATTTT. It codes for CASSPGQPSTDTQYF. V gene TRBV5-1 combines with J gene TRBJ2-3; 7 nucleotides align to TRBD1. This CDR3 comprises 15 residues. CDR1 and CDR2 (germline): SGHRS, YFSETQ. After removal of 4 bases from V and 0 bases from J, the junction contained 5 bases not matched to a gene.